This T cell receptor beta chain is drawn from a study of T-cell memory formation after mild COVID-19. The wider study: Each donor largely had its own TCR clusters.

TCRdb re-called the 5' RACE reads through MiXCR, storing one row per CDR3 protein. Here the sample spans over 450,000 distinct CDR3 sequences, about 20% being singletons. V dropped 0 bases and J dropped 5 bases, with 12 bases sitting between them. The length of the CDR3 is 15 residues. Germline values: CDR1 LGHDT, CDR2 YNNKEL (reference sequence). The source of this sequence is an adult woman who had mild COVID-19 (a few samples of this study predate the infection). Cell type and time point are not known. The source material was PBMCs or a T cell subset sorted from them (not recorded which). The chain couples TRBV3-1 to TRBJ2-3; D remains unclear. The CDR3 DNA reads TGTGCCAGCAGCCAAGATCCCCTGGTATTAGATACGCAGTATTTT. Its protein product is CASSQDPLVLDTQYF.